Presented here are 18 T cell receptor beta chains from one specimen sequenced in a study of blood T cell repertoires in COVID-19 (dated by TCRdb to 2020 to 2022). The library came from the immunoSEQ multiplex PCR assay. The clones in this table, taken by TCRdb from immuneACCESS, are in-frame only. Not every clone is retained; where verified, under half of the shortfall comes from an unresolved V gene, and the cause of the rest is unknown. This sample lists some 130,000 clones; roughly 90% were detected once. The ten largest make up about 2.3% of the sample. Input material: PBMCs or T cells enriched from blood (not recorded which). The source of these receptors is a woman in her 50s who had recovered from COVID-19.

The rearrangement uses TRBV28 and TRBJ1-5; D unclear. The CDR3 runs 15 residues. The V end lost 3 bases, the J end lost 4 bases, and 13 bases lay between the germline ends. Germline CDR1 is MDHEN and CDR2 is SYDVKM. The CDR3 is CASSLAGSPNQPQHF. The DNA of the CDR3 is TGTGCCAGCAGTTTGGCGGGGTCCCCTAATCAGCCCCAGCATTTT.

This clone was recorded only once. The J gene is TRBJ1-3, the V gene TRBV19; D is unclear. Germline V CDR1 and CDR2: LNHDA, SQIVND (reference sequence). V was shortened by 7 bases and J by 2 bases, with 12 bases between the two germline ends. The CDR3 is made up of 14 amino acids. The CDR3 spells CASIPAAAGNTIYF. The CDR3 DNA sequence: TGTGCCAGTATCCCCGCGGCAGCTGGAAACACCATATATTTT.

V gene TRBV7-8 combines with J gene TRBJ2-2, with D perhaps TRBD1 (6 bases). The CDR3 runs 16 residues. Germline CDR1 is SGHVS and CDR2 is FQNEAQ. V lost 5 bases to trimming and J lost 5 bases, with 18 bases between them. CDR3 coding DNA: TGTGCCAGCAGCAAACTACAGGGCGAAGGGACCGGGGAGCTGTTTTTT. Translated, it gives CASSKLQGEGTGELFF.

This clone was observed a few times. The chain is built from TRBV7-9 and TRBJ1-2, with TRBD1 as a possible D gene (6 bases). CDR1 SEHNR and CDR2 FQNEAQ come from the germline V gene (reference sequence). This CDR3 is 13 amino acids long. The germline V and J ends were trimmed by 5 bases and 7 bases, with 14 bases remaining between them. The CDR3 loop is CASSPQGKGGYTF. In DNA, the CDR3 is TGTGCCAGCAGCCCCCAGGGGAAGGGTGGCTACACCTTC.

This sequence joins TRBV3-1 (or the pseudogene TRBV3-2) and TRBJ2-1; D gene ambiguous. The CDR3 spans 15 residues. Trimming took off 4 bases at V and 2 bases at J, with 12 bases between the two ends. Germline CDR1 reads LGHDT; CDR2 reads YNNKEL (reference sequence). DNA for the CDR3: TGTGCCAGCAGCCCCCAGTGGCAAGCCTACAATGAGCAGTTCTTC. Its protein product is CASSPQWQAYNEQFF.

The V gene is TRBV12-3 or TRBV12-4, the J gene TRBJ2-1; 7 bases match TRBD1. The CDR3 is 13 amino acids. V lost 6 bases and J lost 4; bases outside the gene matches: 3. For the CDR3, the DNA is TGTGCCAGCAGCTCGGGACAGTACAATGAGCAGTTCTTC. Translation gives CASSSGQYNEQFF.

The V gene is TRBV5-1, the J gene TRBJ2-2; 11 bases align to TRBD2. The trim removed 4 bases at V and 6 bases at J, leaving 11 bases unmatched. This CDR3 is 17 amino acids long. Germline V CDR1 and CDR2: SGHRS, YFSETQ. The CDR3 here is CASSPAPSSGGPGELFF. CDR3 nucleotides: TGCGCCAGCAGCCCAGCGCCGTCTAGCGGGGGGCCCGGGGAGCTGTTTTTT.

A few counts support this clone. The gene calls are TRBV5-1 and TRBJ1-1; 10 bases line up with TRBD1. In germline, CDR1 is SGHRS, CDR2 YFSETQ. The CDR3 is made up of 17 amino acids. Trimming took 4 bases from V and 1 from J; bases not matched to a gene: 10. This CDR3 reads CASSLGTGVLGNTEAFF. The CDR3 DNA reads TGCGCCAGCAGCCTCGGGACAGGGGTGTTAGGGAACACTGAAGCTTTCTTT.

This chain links TRBV19 with TRBJ1-2; weak D call: TRBD1 (6 bases). The length of the CDR3 is 12 residues. CDR1 and CDR2 (germline): LNHDA, SQIVND (reference sequence). Trimming stripped 7 bases from V and 3 bases from J, with 9 bases between. The CDR3 DNA sequence: TGTGCCAGTACGGGACATTACTATGGCTACACCTTC. Translating gives CASTGHYYGYTF.

A single count supports this clone. The V call is TRBV2, the J call TRBJ1-3, with TRBD1 identical over 8 bases. Germline CDR1 and CDR2: SNHLY and FYNNEI. The CDR3 sequence is 15 residues long. J was trimmed by 4 bases and V by 5 bases; bases with no gene match: 7. CDR3 nucleotides: TGTGCCAGCAGTTTACGGACAGGGCCCGGAAACACCATATATTTT. Protein: CASSLRTGPGNTIYF.

The chain is built from TRBV10-3 and TRBJ2-7; TRBD1 agrees at 12 bases. The V and J ends lost 2 bases and 2 bases, in that order; junction bases with no gene match: 4. Per the germline V gene, CDR1 is ENHRY and CDR2 is SYGVKD. The CDR3 loop spans 16 amino acids. The CDR3 sequence: CAISEQGQGATYEQYF. The CDR3 DNA is TGTGCCATCAGTGAGCAGGGACAGGGGGCCACCTACGAGCAGTACTTC.

The chain employs TRBV5-1 and TRBJ1-1; 9 bases map to TRBD1. This CDR3 has 13 amino acids. Germline V gives CDR1 SGHRS, CDR2 YFSETQ. V lost 4 bases and J lost 8; bases outside the gene matches: 6. The CDR3 DNA reads as TGCGCCAGCAGCCAGGGACAGGGAAGAGAAGCTTTCTTT. This codes for CASSQGQGREAFF.

The chain couples TRBV6-1 to TRBJ1-6, with D hard to call. The CDR3 is made up of 15 amino acids. Deletions cut 0 bases from V and 10 bases from J, with 13 bases between. Germline V gene sequence: CDR1 MNHNS, CDR2 SASEGT. CDR3 DNA: TGTGCCAGCAGTGAAGCCGCAGGAGGAAGGTCACCCCTCCACTTT. Translated, it gives CASSEAAGGRSPLHF.

The CDR3 loop reads CASSGQGALLSPLHF. The CDR3 region has the DNA TGTGCCAGCAGTGGACAGGGGGCCCTTTTGTCACCCCTCCACTTT. This chain uses TRBV7-9 with TRBJ1-6, with 11 bases matching TRBD1. Germline-derived CDR1 and CDR2 are SEHNR and FQNEAQ (reference sequence). The CDR3 has 15 residues. The junction had 8 bases not matched to a gene; V was cut back by 6 bases and J by 10 bases.

This clone was picked up a small number of times. V usage is TRBV14 and J usage is TRBJ1-1; D is unclear. Germline CDR1 SGHDN, CDR2 FVKESK. V was pared by 1 base and J by 6 bases, with 12 bases between. CDR3 length: 14 amino acids. The CDR3, as DNA: TGTGCCAGCAGCCAAGTTGGCGGGTGGGCTGAAGCTTTCTTT. Protein product: CASSQVGGWAEAFF. Drawing the rest from reference TRBV14 and TRBJ1-1, the complete variable domain is EAGVTQFPSHSVIEKGQTVTLRCDPISGHDNLYWYRRVMGKEIKFLLHFVKESKQDESGMPNNRFLAERTGGTYSTLKVQPAELEDSGVYFCASSQVGGWAEAFFGQGTRLTVV.

Only one count was recorded for this clone. V and J are TRBV5-6 and TRBJ1-4, with TRBD1 matching 8 bases. Trimming removed 4 bases from V and 4 bases from J; junction bases left unmatched: 6. The CDR3 loop spans 15 amino acids. Germline V CDR1 and CDR2: SGHDT, YYEEEE. The CDR3 DNA follows: TGTGCCAGCAGCCAACTGACAGGGGTTAATGAAAAACTGTTTTTT. Residues: CASSQLTGVNEKLFF.

The chain recombines TRBV5-1 with TRBJ1-1, with unresolved D. V was cut by 1 base and J by 0 bases, with 7 bases left in between. The CDR3 contains 14 residues. Germline loops: CDR1 SGHRS, CDR2 YFSETQ. The DNA of the CDR3 is TGCGCCAGCAGCTTGAAGGCGGTGAACACTGAAGCTTTCTTT. Residues: CASSLKAVNTEAFF.

The gene calls are TRBV11-3 and TRBJ1-1; D is ambiguous. The CDR3 has 13 residues. The V gene's germline CDR1 is SGHNT and CDR2 YENEEA. V dropped 5 bases and J dropped 6 bases, with 13 bases sitting between them. CDR3 bases: TGTGCCAGCAGCCCAGACATTGTTGCTGAAGCTTTCTTT. The encoded protein is CASSPDIVAEAFF.